This T cell receptor beta chain was identified during a study of tumor-infiltrating lymphocytes in primary liver carcinoma. Study-level results: The top-250-clone fraction was significantly higher in tumors than in blood (p = 0.039).

Germline DNA was also extracted, while the blood RNA originated from unsorted whole blood. Turning to this clonotype: Its antigen is not identified. Mismatch with germline at one junction end may stem from a read error.

The CDR3 consists of 10 residues. Germline loops: CDR1 GTSNPN, CDR2 SVGIG (reference sequence). The investigators made TCR beta cDNA from 400 to 550 ng total RNA, using a constant-region primer. Three nested multiplex PCR rounds, a slightly modified ARM-PCR, produced the libraries for TCR beta. Rounds one and two of PCR, each of 10 cycles, were primed with TRBV1-TRBV30 forward primers and a C-beta reverse primer. TCRdb redid the calling of the multiplex PCR reads with MiXCR, one entry per CDR3 protein. The table lists hundreds of thousands of distinct CDR3 sequences, 58% of them singletons, with over 15% in the top ten.

The chain employs TRBV30 and TRBJ1-2, with D unclear. Sequenced input: peripheral blood. The source of this sequence is a woman between 25 and 40 years old with primary liver carcinoma and hepatitis B virus infection. In nucleotides, the CDR3 is TGTGCCTGGAGTGGGCAGGCCCCCAGATTC. Translation gives CAWSGQAPRF.